This TCR beta chain was sequenced for a study of regulatory T cells in long-lasting Graves disease. Time point in this sample: newly diagnosed GD, antithyroid drugs for less than 3 months. Generation of the TCR library employed RNA extracted from PBMCs. Enrollment of patients was through an endocrinology department in Xi'an, China. The authors built TCR beta libraries using iRepertoire HTBI primers and Arm-PCR of CDR3 regions. In the study's own analysis: Looking across samples, the authors found 55 to 70 TRBV and some 13 TRBJ segments. TCRdb redid the calling of the multiplex PCR reads with MiXCR, one entry per CDR3 protein. The authors' filters were not applied to this entry. The sample holds roughly 400,000 distinct CDR3 sequences; over 15% are singletons and the top ten take 23%. This clonotype came up a few times. This CDR3 has 13 residues. The germline CDR1 and CDR2 sequences are MDHEN and SYDVKM. The V segment lost 5 bases and the J segment 6 bases; nucleotides outside the gene matches: 4.

The same sample was also used in a study of T cells in Graves' hyperthyroidism and ophthalmopathy. That investigation notes: Calling Graves' hyperthyroidism stable meant ophthalmopathy did not progress within 18 months. An initial round of RT-PCR targeting the TCR CDR3 relied on the HTBI primer set.

The chain joins TRBV28 to TRBJ1-2; TRBD1 matches at 9 bases. The sequence derives from a woman aged 18-30 years with Graves disease. The sample in question was peripheral blood mononuclear cells (PBMCs), obtained at new diagnosis, from a patient treated with antithyroid drugs. Here the CDR3 DNA reads TGTGCCAGCAGTATCGGGACAGGGAATGGCTACACCTTC. Its protein product is CASSIGTGNGYTF.